This T cell receptor beta chain emerged from a study of CD4+ T cells in melanoma. Whole-study results and caveats: A reported correlation linked neoantigen-specific CD4+ T cells to CD8+, macrophage and B cell function. Diverse differentiation states were reported for melanoma neoantigen-specific CD4+ T cells.

Concerning this clone itself: Its matching antigen is unknown.

Sequencing used immunoSEQ multiplex PCR; TCRdb keeps in-frame clones, though not all of them. Of about 6,700 clones listed, around 61% are singletons. V dropped 6 bases and J dropped 4 bases, with 21 bases sitting between them. This CDR3 region has 16 residues. Germline assignment: CDR1 MNHEY and CDR2 SVGEGT. Sequenced sample: cells from a culture (not recorded whether cultured in vitro). V and J are TRBV6-2 or TRBV6-3 and TRBJ1-2; no clear D gene. This receptor was identified in a human donor with melanoma. The CDR3 sequence is CASSRHPSDGLYGYTF. The CDR3 nucleotides are TGTGCCAGCAGCCGACACCCCTCAGACGGACTCTATGGCTACACCTTC.